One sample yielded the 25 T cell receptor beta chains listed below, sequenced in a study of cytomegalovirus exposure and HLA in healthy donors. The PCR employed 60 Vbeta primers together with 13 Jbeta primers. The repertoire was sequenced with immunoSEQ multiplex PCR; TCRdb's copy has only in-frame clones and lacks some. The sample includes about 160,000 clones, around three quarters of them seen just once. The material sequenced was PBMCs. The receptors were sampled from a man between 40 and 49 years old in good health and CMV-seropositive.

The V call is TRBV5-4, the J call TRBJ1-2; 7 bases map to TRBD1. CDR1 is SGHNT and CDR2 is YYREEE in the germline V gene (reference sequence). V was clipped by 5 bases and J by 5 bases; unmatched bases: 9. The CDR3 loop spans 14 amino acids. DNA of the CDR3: TGTGCCAGCAGATCCGGGACAGAAACATATGGCTACACCTTC. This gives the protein CASRSGTETYGYTF.

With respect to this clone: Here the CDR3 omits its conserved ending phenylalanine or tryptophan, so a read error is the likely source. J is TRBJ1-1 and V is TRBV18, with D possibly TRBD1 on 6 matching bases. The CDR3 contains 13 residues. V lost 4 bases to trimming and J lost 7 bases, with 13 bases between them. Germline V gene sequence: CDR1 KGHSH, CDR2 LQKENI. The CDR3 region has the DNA TGTGCCAGCTCACTACGACAGGCAAATGAAGCTTTCCTT. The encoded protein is CASSLRQANEAFL.

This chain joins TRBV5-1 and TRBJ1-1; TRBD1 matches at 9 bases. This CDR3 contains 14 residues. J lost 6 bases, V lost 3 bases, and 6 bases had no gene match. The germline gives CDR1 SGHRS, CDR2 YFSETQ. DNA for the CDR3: TGCGCCAGCAGCTGGGACAGGGATGTAGCTGAAGCTTTCTTT. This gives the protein CASSWDRDVAEAFF.

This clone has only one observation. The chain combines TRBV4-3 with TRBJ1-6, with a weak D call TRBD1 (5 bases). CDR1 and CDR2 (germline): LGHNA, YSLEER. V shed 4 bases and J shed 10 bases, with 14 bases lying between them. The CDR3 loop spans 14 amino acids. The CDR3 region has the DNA TGCGCCAGCAGCCGCGGGACGGAGGAGTCACCCCTCCACTTT. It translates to CASSRGTEESPLHF.

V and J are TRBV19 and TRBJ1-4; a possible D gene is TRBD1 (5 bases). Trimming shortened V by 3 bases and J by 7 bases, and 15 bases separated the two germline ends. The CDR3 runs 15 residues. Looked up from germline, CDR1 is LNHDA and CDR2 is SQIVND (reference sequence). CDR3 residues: CASSIYPAGIEKLFF. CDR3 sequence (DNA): TGTGCCAGTAGTATTTACCCCGCAGGGATTGAAAAACTGTTTTTT.

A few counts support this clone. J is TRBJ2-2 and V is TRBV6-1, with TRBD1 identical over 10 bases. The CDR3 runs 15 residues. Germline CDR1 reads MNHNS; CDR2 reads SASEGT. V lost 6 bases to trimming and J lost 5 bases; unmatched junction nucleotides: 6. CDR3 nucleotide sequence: TGTGCCAGCAGGCTTGGACAGGGGGGGACCGGGGAGCTGTTTTTT. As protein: CASRLGQGGTGELFF.

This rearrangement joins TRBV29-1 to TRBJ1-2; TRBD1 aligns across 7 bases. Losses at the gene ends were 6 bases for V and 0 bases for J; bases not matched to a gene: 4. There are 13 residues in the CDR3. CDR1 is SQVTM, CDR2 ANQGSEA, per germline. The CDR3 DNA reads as TGCAGCGTGACCGGGACAGCTAACTATGGCTACACCTTC. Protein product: CSVTGTANYGYTF.

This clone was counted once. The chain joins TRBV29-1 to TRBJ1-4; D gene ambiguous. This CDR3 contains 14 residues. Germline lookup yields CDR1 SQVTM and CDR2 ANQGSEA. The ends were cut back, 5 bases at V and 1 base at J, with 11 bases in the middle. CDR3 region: CSVSGGGTNEKLFF. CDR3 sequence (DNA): TGCAGCGTTTCGGGAGGCGGAACTAATGAAAAACTGTTTTTT.

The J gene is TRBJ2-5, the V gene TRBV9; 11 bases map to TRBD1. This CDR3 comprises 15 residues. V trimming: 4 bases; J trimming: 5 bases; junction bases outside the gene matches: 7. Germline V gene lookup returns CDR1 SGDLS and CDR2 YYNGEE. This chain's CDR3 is CASSTGTGGRETQYF. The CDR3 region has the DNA TGTGCCAGCAGCACCGGGACAGGGGGGCGGGAGACCCAGTACTTC.

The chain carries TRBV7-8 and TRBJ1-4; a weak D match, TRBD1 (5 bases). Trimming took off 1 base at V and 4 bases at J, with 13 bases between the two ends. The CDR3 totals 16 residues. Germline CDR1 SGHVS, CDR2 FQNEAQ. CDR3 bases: TGTGCCAGCAGCTTAGTGGGGACTGGGTTTAATGAAAAACTGTTTTTT. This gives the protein CASSLVGTGFNEKLFF.

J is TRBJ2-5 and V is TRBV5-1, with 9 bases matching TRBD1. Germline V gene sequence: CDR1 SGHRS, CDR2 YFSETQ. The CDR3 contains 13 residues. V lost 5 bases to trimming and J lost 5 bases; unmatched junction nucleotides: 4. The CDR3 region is CASSLTGGETQYF. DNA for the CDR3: TGCGCCAGCAGTCTGACAGGGGGGGAGACCCAGTACTTC.

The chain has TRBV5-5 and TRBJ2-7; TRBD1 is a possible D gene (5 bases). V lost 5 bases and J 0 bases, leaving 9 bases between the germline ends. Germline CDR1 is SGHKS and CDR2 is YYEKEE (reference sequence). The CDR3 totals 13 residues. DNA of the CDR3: TGTGCCAGCAGTGTGACAGACTCCTACGAGCAGTACTTC. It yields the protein CASSVTDSYEQYF.

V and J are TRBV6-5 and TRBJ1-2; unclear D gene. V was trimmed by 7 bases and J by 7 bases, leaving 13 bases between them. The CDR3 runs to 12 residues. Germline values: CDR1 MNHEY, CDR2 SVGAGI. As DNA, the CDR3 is TGTGCCAGCAAAAACGGACTTCGTGGCTACACCTTC. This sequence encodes CASKNGLRGYTF.

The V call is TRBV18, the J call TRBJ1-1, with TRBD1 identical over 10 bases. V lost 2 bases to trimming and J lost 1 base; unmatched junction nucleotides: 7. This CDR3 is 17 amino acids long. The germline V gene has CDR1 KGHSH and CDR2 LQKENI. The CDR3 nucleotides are TGTGCCAGCTCACCAGTGGGACAGGGGATAGAGAACACTGAAGCTTTCTTT. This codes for CASSPVGQGIENTEAFF.

Written as DNA, the CDR3 is TGCGCCAGCAGCCACCCTGCCGGGACTAGCGACTCCTACGAGCAGTACTTC. Its protein product is CASSHPAGTSDSYEQYF. The chain joins TRBV4-1 to TRBJ2-7, with 10 nucleotides matching TRBD2. In germline, CDR1 is MGHRA, CDR2 YSYEKL. V lost 3 bases, J lost 0 bases, and 8 bases stayed unmatched. The CDR3 sequence is 17 residues long.

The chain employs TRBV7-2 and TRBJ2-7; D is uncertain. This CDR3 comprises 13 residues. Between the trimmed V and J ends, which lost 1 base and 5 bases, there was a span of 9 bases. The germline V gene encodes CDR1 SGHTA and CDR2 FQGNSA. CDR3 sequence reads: CASSLGQNDEQYF. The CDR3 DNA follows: TGTGCCAGCAGCTTAGGGCAAAACGACGAGCAGTACTTC.

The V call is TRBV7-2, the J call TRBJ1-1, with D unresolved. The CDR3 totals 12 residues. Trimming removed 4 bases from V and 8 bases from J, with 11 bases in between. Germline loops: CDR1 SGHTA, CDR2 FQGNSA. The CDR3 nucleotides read TGTGCCAGCAGCTCCGCGGGCGGCGAAGCTTTCTTT. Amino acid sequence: CASSSAGGEAFF.

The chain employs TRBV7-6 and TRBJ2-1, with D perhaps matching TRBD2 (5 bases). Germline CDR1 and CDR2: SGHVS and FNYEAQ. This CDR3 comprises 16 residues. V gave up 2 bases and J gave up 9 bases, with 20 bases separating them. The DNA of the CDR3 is TGTGCCAGCAGCTTATTTTCGAGGACGGCCCGGGGTGAGCAGTTCTTC. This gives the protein CASSLFSRTARGEQFF. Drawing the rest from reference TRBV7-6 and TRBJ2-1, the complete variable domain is GAGVSQSPRYKVTKRGQDVALRCDPISGHVSLYWYRQALGQGPEFLTYFNYEAQQDKSGLPNDRFSAERPEGSISTLTIQRTEQRDSAMYRCASSLFSRTARGEQFFGPGTRLTVL.

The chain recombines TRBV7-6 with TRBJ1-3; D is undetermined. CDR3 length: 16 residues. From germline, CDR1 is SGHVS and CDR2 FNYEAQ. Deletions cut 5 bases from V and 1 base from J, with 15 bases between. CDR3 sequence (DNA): TGTGCCAGCAGCCCAGGCCCGACCGGATCTGGAAACACCATATATTTT. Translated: CASSPGPTGSGNTIYF.

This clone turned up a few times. CDR3 bases: TGTGCCAGCAGGGCCGGGGGGGCGGACAGACAGCCCCAGCATTTT. Residues: CASRAGGADRQPQHF. The genes are TRBV19 and TRBJ1-5, with a tentative D call TRBD1 (6 bases). V lost 9 bases and J 7 bases, leaving 22 bases between the germline ends. The CDR3 has 15 residues. CDR1 and CDR2 (germline): LNHDA, SQIVND (reference sequence). The full variable domain, rest sourced from reference TRBV19 and TRBJ1-5, is DGGITQSPKYLFRKEGQNVTLSCEQNLNHDAMYWYRQDPGQGLRLIYYSQIVNDFQKGDIAEGYSVSREKKESFPLTVTSAQKNPTAFYLCASRAGGADRQPQHFGDGTRLSIL.

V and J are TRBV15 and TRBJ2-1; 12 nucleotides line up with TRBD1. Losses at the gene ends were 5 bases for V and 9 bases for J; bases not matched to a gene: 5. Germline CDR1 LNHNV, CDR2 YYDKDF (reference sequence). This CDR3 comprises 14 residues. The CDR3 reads CATSYGTGGGEQFF. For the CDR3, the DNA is TGTGCCACCAGCTATGGGACAGGGGGCGGTGAGCAGTTCTTC.

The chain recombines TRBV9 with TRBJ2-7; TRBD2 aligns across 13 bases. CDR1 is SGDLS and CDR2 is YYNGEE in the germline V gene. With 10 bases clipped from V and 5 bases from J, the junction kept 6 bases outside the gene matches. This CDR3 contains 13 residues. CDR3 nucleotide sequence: TGTGCCCGCTCACTAGCGGGGGGGAACGAGCAGTACTTC. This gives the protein CARSLAGGNEQYF.

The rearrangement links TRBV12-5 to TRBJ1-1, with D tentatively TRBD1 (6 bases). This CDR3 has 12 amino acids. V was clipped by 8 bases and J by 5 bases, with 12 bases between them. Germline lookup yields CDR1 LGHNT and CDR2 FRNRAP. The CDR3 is CASRGGRTEAFF. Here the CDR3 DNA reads TGTGCTAGTAGGGGGGGGAGGACTGAAGCTTTCTTT.

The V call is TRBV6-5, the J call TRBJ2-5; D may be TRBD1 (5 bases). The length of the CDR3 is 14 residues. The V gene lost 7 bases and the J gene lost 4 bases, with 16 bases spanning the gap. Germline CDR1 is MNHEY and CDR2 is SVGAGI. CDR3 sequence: CASNPRRGGETQYF. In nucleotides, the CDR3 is TGTGCCAGCAACCCTAGAAGGGGTGGAGAGACCCAGTACTTC.

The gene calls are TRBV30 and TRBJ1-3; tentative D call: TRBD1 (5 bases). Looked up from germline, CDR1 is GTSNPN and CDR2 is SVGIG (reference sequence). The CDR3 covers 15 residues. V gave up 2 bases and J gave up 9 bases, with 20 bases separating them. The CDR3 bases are TGTGCCTGGAGTCACCGGGACGGGGGATGGGGCACCATATATTTT. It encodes CAWSHRDGGWGTIYF.